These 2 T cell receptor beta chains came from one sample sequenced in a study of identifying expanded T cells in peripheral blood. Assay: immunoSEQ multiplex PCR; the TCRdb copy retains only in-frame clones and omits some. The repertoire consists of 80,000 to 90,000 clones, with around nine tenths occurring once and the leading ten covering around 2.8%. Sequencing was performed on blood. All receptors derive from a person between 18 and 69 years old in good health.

The CDR3 loop reads CASSPGTGEAYGYTF. CDR3 in DNA: TGTGCCAGCAGCCCCGGGACAGGGGAAGCCTATGGCTACACCTTC. The chain has TRBV5-4 and TRBJ1-2, with 10 bases fitting TRBD1. This CDR3 is built from 15 residues. From germline, CDR1 is SGHNT and CDR2 YYREEE (reference sequence). Losses at the gene ends were 4 bases for V and 4 bases for J; bases not matched to a gene: 7.

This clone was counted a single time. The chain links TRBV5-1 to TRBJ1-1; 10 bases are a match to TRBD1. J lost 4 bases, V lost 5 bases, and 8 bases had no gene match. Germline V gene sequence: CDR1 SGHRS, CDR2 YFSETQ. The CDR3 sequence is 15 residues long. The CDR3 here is CASRERQGAITEAFF. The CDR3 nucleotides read TGCGCCAGCAGGGAAAGACAGGGGGCCATCACTGAAGCTTTCTTT.